Below are 12 T cell receptor beta chains sequenced from a single sample in a study of T cells after yellow fever vaccination. TCRdb fed the 5' RACE reads into MiXCR, producing one record per CDR3 protein. This table has 100,000 to 150,000 distinct CDR3 sequences, more than 6.5% appearing once. The sample consisted of CD4+ T cells sorted from PBMCs, taken about 10 days after the first yellow fever vaccination. Receptors were obtained from a young man who received the YFV17D yellow fever vaccine.

This clonotype was seen at least ten times. The CDR3 sequence: CASSLVPDMNTEAFF. The CDR3 DNA is TGCGCCAGCAGCTTGGTGCCAGACATGAACACTGAAGCTTTCTTT. The chain recombines TRBV5-1 with TRBJ1-1; no clear D gene. CDR3 length equals 15 residues. Trimming took off 0 bases at V and 0 bases at J, with 9 bases between the two ends. CDR1 and CDR2 from the germline V gene are SGHRS and YFSETQ.

In its sample, this clonotype was seen many times. This sequence joins TRBV20-1 and TRBJ1-5; TRBD1 matches at 7 bases. CDR3 size: 12 residues. Germline V gene data show CDR1 as DFQATT and CDR2 as SNEGSKA (reference sequence). Losses at the gene ends were 6 bases for V and 3 bases for J; bases not matched to a gene: 2. CDR3 protein: CSAGQANQPQHF. Here the CDR3 DNA reads TGCAGTGCCGGACAGGCCAATCAGCCCCAGCATTTT.

This clonotype was detected ten times or more. The gene calls are TRBV18 and TRBJ2-1, with D tentatively TRBD1 (7 bases). Looked up from germline, CDR1 is KGHSH and CDR2 is LQKENI. Trimming shortened V by 0 bases and J by 7 bases, and 13 bases separated the two germline ends. This CDR3 spans 15 amino acids. This CDR3 reads CASSPPSGGRNEQFF. CDR3 sequence (DNA): TGTGCCAGCTCACCACCGTCAGGGGGGCGTAATGAGCAGTTCTTC.

This clonotype was seen repeatedly, ten times or more. The chain is built from TRBV30 and TRBJ1-2; perhaps TRBD1 as D (5 bases). The CDR3 is 14 residues long. CDR1 is GTSNPN and CDR2 is SVGIG in the germline V gene (reference sequence). V lost 2 bases to trimming and J lost 4 bases, with 14 bases between them. The CDR3 sequence: CAWSPRQYSYGYTF. The DNA for the CDR3 is TGTGCCTGGAGTCCTAGACAGTATAGCTATGGCTACACCTTC.

This clonotype was counted many times. J is TRBJ2-1 and V is TRBV18; the match to TRBD1 covers 7 bases. The CDR3 covers 13 residues. Germline CDR1 reads KGHSH; CDR2 reads LQKENI. V lost 6 bases and J lost 6; bases outside the gene matches: 5. DNA of the CDR3: TGTGCCAGCTCCGGACAGGCTCTCAATGAGCAGTTCTTC. It specifies CASSGQALNEQFF.

This clonotype was recorded many times. The chain has TRBV7-2 and TRBJ2-5; 11 bases agree with TRBD2. There are 15 residues in the CDR3. Germline trimming cut 6 bases from V and 2 bases from J; bases unmatched to any gene: 5. Per the germline V gene, CDR1 is SGHTA and CDR2 is FQGNSA. The CDR3 loop is CASRPRLAGQETQYF. CDR3 sequence (DNA): TGTGCCAGCAGGCCCCGACTAGCGGGGCAAGAGACCCAGTACTTC.

This clonotype was recorded at least ten times. The V and J genes are TRBV7-6 and TRBJ2-5; 8 nucleotides line up with TRBD2. CDR3 length equals 18 residues. The germline V gene encodes CDR1 SGHVS and CDR2 FNYEAQ. V shed 5 bases and J 5 bases; nucleotides not matched to a gene: 19. The CDR3 nucleotides are TGTGCCAGCAGCCGGACCAGCGGGGGTCTACGATTAGCGGAGACCCAGTACTTC. The encoded protein is CASSRTSGGLRLAETQYF.

There are a few counts of this clonotype. V and J are TRBV12-3 or TRBV12-4 and TRBJ2-4, with 11 bases aligning to TRBD1. Trimming removed 6 bases from V and 0 bases from J; junction bases left unmatched: 13. The CDR3 loop spans 19 amino acids. CDR3 in DNA: TGTGCCAGCAGCCGGACAGGGGGCTCGTGGCCGATAGCCAAAAACATTCAGTACTTC. Translation: CASSRTGGSWPIAKNIQYF.

This clonotype has ten or more counts. The V gene is TRBV4-2, the J gene TRBJ1-3; unclear D gene. The CDR3 spans 15 residues. The germline V gene has CDR1 LGHNA and CDR2 YNFKEQ. V was pared by 5 bases and J by 0 bases, with 11 bases between. CDR3 protein: CASSDRGSSGNTIYF. The CDR3 nucleotides are TGTGCCAGCAGCGACCGAGGGAGCTCTGGAAACACCATATATTTT.

This clonotype was detected ten times or more. V is TRBV3-1 and J is TRBJ2-3; no clear D gene. The CDR3 sequence is 13 residues long. V dropped 1 base and J dropped 9 bases, with 11 bases sitting between them. Germline V CDR1 and CDR2: LGHDT, YNNKEL (reference sequence). The CDR3 DNA reads TGTGCCAGCAGCCAAGTACTTGGCGTGACGCAGTATTTT. Protein: CASSQVLGVTQYF.

This chain uses TRBV5-1 with TRBJ2-2, with 8 bases identical to TRBD2. Per the germline V gene, CDR1 is SGHRS and CDR2 is YFSETQ. The V gene end was trimmed by 1 base and the J gene end by 6 bases; junction bases not matched to a gene: 5. The CDR3 is 15 amino acids. CDR3 DNA sequence: TGCGCCAGCAGCTTGACGCGGGGGGCTCCCGGGGAGCTGTTTTTT. Translated, it gives CASSLTRGAPGELFF. Full variable domain (missing parts from reference TRBV5-1 and TRBJ2-2): KAGVTQTPRYLIKTRGQQVTLSCSPISGHRSVSWYQQTPGQGLQFLFEYFSETQRNKGNFPGRFSGRQFSNSRSEMNVSTLELGDSALYLCASSLTRGAPGELFFGEGSRLTVL.

Many counts were recorded for this clonotype. The chain recombines TRBV7-2 with TRBJ1-1; the D gene is possibly TRBD1 (6 bases). Germline-derived CDR1 and CDR2 are SGHTA and FQGNSA. The CDR3 length is 14 residues. Trimming took 2 bases from V and 1 from J, leaving 8 bases between them. In nucleotides, the CDR3 is TGTGCCAGCAGCTTATTGGGACAGAACACTGAAGCTTTCTTT. It yields the protein CASSLLGQNTEAFF.